This T cell receptor (beta chain) was obtained from a study of cytomegalovirus exposure and HLA in healthy donors. Primers for the PCR totalled 60 Vbeta and 13 Jbeta. This table comes from immunoSEQ multiplex PCR, and its TCRdb copy is limited to in-frame clones, with some not included. The sample holds around 150,000 clones, 66% seen once. This CDR3 spans 13 amino acids. From germline, CDR1 is LNHDA and CDR2 SQIVND (reference sequence). Trimming pared 0 bases from V and 3 bases from J, leaving 6 bases between. This chain uses TRBV19 with TRBJ2-7; D is unresolved. The sample comprised PBMCs. This clonotype was sampled from a human donor in good health. CDR3 DNA sequence: TGTGCCAGTAGTATAGACAGAAACTACGAGCAGTACTTC. This codes for CASSIDRNYEQYF.